These 27 T cell receptor beta chains were sequenced from one sample in a study of cytomegalovirus exposure and HLA in healthy donors. Primers included in the PCR were 60 Vbeta and 13 Jbeta primers. Sequencing used immunoSEQ multiplex PCR; TCRdb keeps in-frame clones, though not all of them. The data contain over 100,000 clones, roughly 80% of them seen just once; the ten biggest clones take up approximately 23%. The sequenced material came from PBMCs. The receptors here all came from a man aged 30 to 45 in good health and CMV-seropositive.

The table lists this clone with a few counts. The chain joins TRBV5-6 to TRBJ2-7; TRBD1 matches at 8 bases. The trim removed 4 bases at V and 7 bases at J, leaving 10 bases unmatched. The germline V gene encodes CDR1 SGHDT and CDR2 YYEEEE. The CDR3 contains 14 residues. The CDR3 region has the DNA TGTGCCAGCAGCCCGGGGACAGGAGTTAGGGAGCAGTACGTC. Translated: CASSPGTGVREQYV.

A word on this clone: At one of its ends the junction is not consistent with the germline gene, which may arise from a read error. Other DNA sequences in the same sample also yield this CDR3. V gene TRBV5-4 combines with J gene TRBJ2-6, with D uncertain. Germline V lookup: CDR1 SGHNT, CDR2 YYREEE (reference sequence). CDR3 length equals 15 residues. CDR3 protein: CASSPPGTGANVLTF. In DNA, the CDR3 is TGCGCCAGCAGCCCCCCGGGTACTGGGGCCAACGTCCTGACTTTC.

This clone was found a few times. The chain uses TRBV7-9 and TRBJ1-2; D is undetermined. With 5 bases removed from V and 2 bases from J, the gap between germline ends came to 9 bases. Germline loops: CDR1 SEHNR, CDR2 FQNEAQ (reference sequence). The CDR3 totals 13 residues. CDR3 nucleotides: TGTGCCAGCAGCCGCGACACGAACTATGGCTACACCTTC. This encodes CASSRDTNYGYTF.

J is TRBJ2-1 and V is TRBV14; 7 bases align to TRBD2. V shed 2 bases, J shed 3 bases, and the junction held 4 bases outside the gene matches. Germline V CDR1 and CDR2: SGHDN, FVKESK. The CDR3 loop spans 15 amino acids. CDR3 DNA: TGTGCCAGCAGCCAACTAGGCGGGGGCTACAATGAGCAGTTCTTC. Translated: CASSQLGGGYNEQFF. The whole variable domain, filled in from reference TRBV14 and TRBJ2-1, reads EAGVTQFPSHSVIEKGQTVTLRCDPISGHDNLYWYRRVMGKEIKFLLHFVKESKQDESGMPNNRFLAERTGGTYSTLKVQPAELEDSGVYFCASSQLGGGYNEQFFGPGTRLTVL.

This chain joins TRBV30 and TRBJ2-4; 7 positions agree with TRBD1. CDR1 and CDR2 from the germline V gene are GTSNPN and SVGIG (reference sequence). Trimming at V came to 5 bases and at J to 1 base, leaving 8 bases not matched to a gene. The CDR3 consists of 15 residues. The CDR3 region is CAWARTGMAKNIQYF. The CDR3, as DNA: TGTGCCTGGGCCAGGACAGGTATGGCCAAAAACATTCAGTACTTC.

This chain joins TRBV18 and TRBJ2-5; 11 bases line up with TRBD1. V gave up 2 bases and J gave up 5 bases; unmatched junction bases: 4. This CDR3 is 15 amino acids long. Germline assignment: CDR1 KGHSH and CDR2 LQKENI. CDR3 residues: CASSPRDRGTETQYF. CDR3 DNA sequence: TGTGCCAGCTCACCAAGGGACAGGGGGACTGAGACCCAGTACTTC.

The V call is TRBV28, the J call TRBJ2-7; 13 positions agree with TRBD2. The germline V gene encodes CDR1 MDHEN and CDR2 SYDVKM. The CDR3 loop spans 15 amino acids. With 6 bases clipped from V and 5 bases from J, the junction kept 7 bases outside the gene matches. CDR3: CASSLLAGGPHEQYF. Written as DNA, the CDR3 is TGTGCCAGCAGCCTACTAGCGGGGGGGCCCCACGAGCAGTACTTC.

The V gene is TRBV19, the J gene TRBJ1-5, with D perhaps matching TRBD1 (5 bases). The ends were cut back, 9 bases at V and 7 bases at J, with 13 bases in the middle. CDR1 LNHDA and CDR2 SQIVND come from the germline V gene (reference sequence). CDR3 length: 12 residues. CDR3 sequence (DNA): TGTGCCAGCTCCCCCCAGGGACAGCCCCAGCATTTT. Protein sequence: CASSPQGQPQHF. Full variable domain (outside the CDR3, taken from reference TRBV19 and TRBJ1-5): DGGITQSPKYLFRKEGQNVTLSCEQNLNHDAMYWYRQDPGQGLRLIYYSQIVNDFQKGDIAEGYSVSREKKESFPLTVTSAQKNPTAFYLCASSPQGQPQHFGDGTRLSIL.

The chain joins TRBV5-4 to TRBJ2-3; D perhaps matches TRBD2 (6 bases). CDR1 is SGHNT and CDR2 is YYREEE in the germline V gene (reference sequence). CDR3 length equals 15 residues. The V and J ends lost 4 bases and 2 bases respectively, with 14 bases between them. The CDR3 nucleotides are TGTGCCAGCAGCCTTGATCTAGCGAACACAGATACGCAGTATTTT. Translated, it gives CASSLDLANTDTQYF.

The gene calls are TRBV27 and TRBJ2-3; 10 positions match TRBD1. The length of the CDR3 is 14 residues. V gave up 5 bases and J gave up 4 bases; unmatched junction bases: 3. Germline values: CDR1 MNHEY, CDR2 SMNVEV (reference sequence). CDR3 in DNA: TGTGCCAGCAGTGACAGGGGGCCCTCAGATACGCAGTATTTT. Amino acid sequence: CASSDRGPSDTQYF.

This rearrangement joins TRBV9 to TRBJ2-5; the match to TRBD1 covers 9 bases. V lost 4 bases and J lost 2; bases outside the gene matches: 6. Germline CDR1 SGDLS, CDR2 YYNGEE. The CDR3 is 15 amino acids. DNA of the CDR3: TGTGCCAGCAGCTTCCGGGACAGGGAGCAAGAGACCCAGTACTTC. It yields the protein CASSFRDREQETQYF.

This chain uses TRBV6-4 with TRBJ1-1; TRBD1 agrees at 7 bases. The CDR3 runs to 15 residues. V trimming: 4 bases; J trimming: 3 bases; junction bases outside the gene matches: 8. CDR1 and CDR2 from the germline V gene are MRHNA and SNTAGT. The chain's CDR3 is CASSASGTAYTEAFF. In nucleotides, the CDR3 is TGTGCCAGCAGTGCGTCCGGGACAGCCTACACTGAAGCTTTCTTT.

The chain links TRBV18 to TRBJ2-5; TRBD2 aligns across 9 bases. This CDR3 spans 14 amino acids. Germline V gene sequence: CDR1 KGHSH, CDR2 LQKENI. V was clipped by 3 bases and J by 3 bases; unmatched bases: 2. For the CDR3, the DNA is TGTGCCAGCTCACCGCGGGAGGGGGAAGAGACCCAGTACTTC. Translation: CASSPREGEETQYF.

The chain joins TRBV2 to TRBJ2-3; D is uncertain. This CDR3 spans 13 amino acids. Trimming took off 4 bases at V and 3 bases at J, with 8 bases between the two ends. Germline V gene lookup returns CDR1 SNHLY and CDR2 FYNNEI. CDR3 loop: CASSAETTDTQYF. CDR3 nucleotide sequence: TGTGCCAGCAGTGCAGAGACTACAGATACGCAGTATTTT.

This chain connects TRBV6-5 to TRBJ2-4; TRBD1 matches at 8 bases. V was clipped by 4 bases and J by 7 bases; unmatched bases: 6. Germline V lookup: CDR1 MNHEY, CDR2 SVGAGI. The CDR3 spans 14 residues. CDR3 DNA sequence: TGTGCCAGCAGTTCGGACAGGGAGAGTAACATTCAGTACTTC. Protein sequence: CASSSDRESNIQYF.

The J gene is TRBJ2-3, the V gene TRBV28; 8 bases agree with TRBD2. J was trimmed by 4 bases and V by 4 bases; bases with no gene match: 7. There are 15 residues in the CDR3. From germline, CDR1 is MDHEN and CDR2 SYDVKM. In DNA form, the CDR3 reads TGTGCCAGCAGTTACAGCGGGGGCAGCGCAGATACGCAGTATTTT. Residues: CASSYSGGSADTQYF.

This chain joins TRBV9 and TRBJ2-1; no firm D call. Germline V gene data show CDR1 as SGDLS and CDR2 as YYNGEE. The CDR3 spans 14 residues. Deletions cut 5 bases from V and 8 bases from J, with 17 bases between. In nucleotides, the CDR3 is TGTGCCAGCAGTCGTACCCCTAGAGTGGATGAGCAGTTCTTC. As protein: CASSRTPRVDEQFF.

CDR3: CASSSTAGGGYTF. CDR3 DNA: TGTGCCAGCAGCTCAACAGCGGGAGGTGGCTACACCTTC. The chain is built from TRBV11-3 and TRBJ1-2; D gene uncertain. The germline gives CDR1 SGHNT, CDR2 YENEEA. With 4 bases removed from V and 7 bases from J, the gap between germline ends came to 13 bases. The CDR3 has 13 amino acids.

This chain connects TRBV19 to TRBJ2-3; a weak D match, TRBD2 (6 bases). The CDR3 is made up of 14 amino acids. V dropped 8 bases and J dropped 4 bases, with 16 bases sitting between them. Germline V lookup: CDR1 LNHDA, CDR2 SQIVND (reference sequence). The CDR3 bases are TGTGCCAGTGGACGGATCGCGGGATCAGATACGCAGTATTTT. Translated, it gives CASGRIAGSDTQYF.

This clone was observed a single time. Germline is not matched at one junction end, which may reflect a read error. The chain employs TRBV7-2 and TRBJ2-5, with 10 nucleotides matching TRBD1. Germline V CDR1 and CDR2: SGHTA, FQGNSA. The CDR3 totals 15 residues. The CDR3 DNA reads as TGTGCCAGCAGCCTAGACAGGGGGCAGCAAGAGACCCAGCACTTC. Translated, it gives CASSLDRGQQETQHF.

This chain connects TRBV5-1 to TRBJ2-5; D not certain. Germline V gives CDR1 SGHRS, CDR2 YFSETQ. The CDR3 runs to 15 residues. The ends were cut back, 0 bases at V and 0 bases at J, with 9 bases in the middle. CDR3 coding DNA: TGCGCCAGCAGCTTGGCCGTCGACTACCAAGAGACCCAGTACTTC. Its protein is CASSLAVDYQETQYF. The full variable domain, with the rest looked up from reference TRBV5-1 and TRBJ2-5, is KAGVTQTPRYLIKTRGQQVTLSCSPISGHRSVSWYQQTPGQGLQFLFEYFSETQRNKGNFPGRFSGRQFSNSRSEMNVSTLELGDSALYLCASSLAVDYQETQYFGPGTRLLVL.

This chain joins TRBV7-2 and TRBJ1-4; 8 bases match TRBD1. CDR1 and CDR2 (germline): SGHTA, FQGNSA. The J segment lost 5 bases and the V segment lost 5 bases, leaving 4 bases of the junction unmatched. The CDR3 length is 14 residues. The CDR3 region is CASSPGTGNEKLFF. The CDR3 DNA is TGTGCCAGCAGCCCCGGGACAGGAAATGAAAAACTGTTTTTT.

The chain carries TRBV19 and TRBJ2-5, with a weak D call TRBD1 (6 bases). This CDR3 spans 12 amino acids. Trimming cost V 5 bases and J 7 bases, with 11 bases left between them. Germline V gene sequence: CDR1 LNHDA, CDR2 SQIVND (reference sequence). The CDR3 DNA sequence: TGTGCCAGTAGTGTATTAGGGGGGACCCAGTACTTC. Translating gives CASSVLGGTQYF.

The J gene is TRBJ1-1, the V gene TRBV2; D is unresolved. Germline V gene data show CDR1 as SNHLY and CDR2 as FYNNEI. The CDR3 runs 13 residues. V gave up 8 bases and J gave up 1 base, with 11 bases separating them. The CDR3 DNA is TGTGCCAGCGGCCGGAGCGAGAACACTGAAGCTTTCTTT. Translating it yields CASGRSENTEAFF.

The genes are TRBV5-1 and TRBJ1-1; D perhaps matches TRBD1 (5 bases). The V and J ends lost 0 bases and 4 bases respectively, with 13 bases between them. CDR3 length: 15 amino acids. CDR1 SGHRS and CDR2 YFSETQ come from the germline V gene. The CDR3: CASSLAPGTSTEAFF. As DNA, the CDR3 is TGCGCCAGCAGCTTGGCGCCCGGGACTAGCACTGAAGCTTTCTTT.

The table lists this clone with a count of one. The V call is TRBV28, the J call TRBJ1-1; 10 positions match TRBD1. CDR3 length equals 14 residues. Germline V gene data show CDR1 as MDHEN and CDR2 as SYDVKM. The V segment lost 8 bases and the J segment 9 bases; nucleotides outside the gene matches: 12. The CDR3 coding sequence is TGTGCCAGCGCAGACCCCGGGACAGGGGCTAAAGCTTTCTTT. It translates to CASADPGTGAKAFF.

V and J are TRBV14 and TRBJ2-1; a weak D match, TRBD1 (6 bases). CDR1 is SGHDN, CDR2 FVKESK, per germline. The CDR3 covers 15 residues. V was cut by 1 base and J by 6 bases, with 13 bases left in between. The CDR3 DNA is TGTGCCAGCAGCCAAGTTGGCAGGGGTCTCAATGAGCAGTTCTTC. Translation gives CASSQVGRGLNEQFF.